The 19 T cell receptor beta chains presented below share a single source sample, sequenced in a study of T-cell memory formation after mild COVID-19. TCRdb processed the 5' RACE reads anew with MiXCR; each CDR3 protein has one entry. Of roughly 340,000 distinct CDR3 sequences detected, 15% appear once; the ten largest clones hold under 25%. The material sequenced was PBMCs or a T cell subset sorted from them (not recorded which). The origin of the receptors is a man aged 18-30 years who had mild COVID-19 (a few samples of this study predate the infection). Cell type and time point are not known.

This clonotype appeared a few times. J is TRBJ2-3 and V is TRBV7-6, with no clear D. Trimming took 2 bases from V and 4 from J, leaving 10 bases between them. The CDR3 runs 14 residues. Per the germline V gene, CDR1 is SGHVS and CDR2 is FNYEAQ. The CDR3 nucleotides are TGTGCCAGCAGCTTACCGCTCTCACCAGATACGCAGTATTTT. Translated, it gives CASSLPLSPDTQYF.

This clonotype was counted between two and nine times. V and J are TRBV12-5 and TRBJ2-2; the D gene is possibly TRBD1 (5 bases). Trimming stripped 5 bases from V and 4 bases from J, with 11 bases between. The CDR3 totals 14 residues. CDR1 and CDR2 from the germline V gene are LGHNT and FRNRAP. CDR3 sequence reads: CASGPDRSTGELFF. For the CDR3, the DNA is TGTGCTAGTGGTCCTGACAGATCCACCGGGGAGCTGTTTTTT.

The genes are TRBV10-3 and TRBJ1-2; D possibly corresponds to TRBD1 (6 bases). CDR1 is ENHRY and CDR2 is SYGVKD in the germline V gene. The CDR3 consists of 15 residues. Trimming left V 3 bases short and J 2 bases short, with 13 bases between. In DNA, the CDR3 is TGTGCCATCAGTGAAGCCGGGGGGGCGAACTATGGCTACACCTTC. Translation: CAISEAGGANYGYTF.

The chain couples TRBV7-6 to TRBJ1-6; 9 bases are shared with TRBD1. The V and J ends lost 3 bases and 5 bases, in that order; junction bases with no gene match: 5. This CDR3 is 16 amino acids long. Germline V gives CDR1 SGHVS, CDR2 FNYEAQ. CDR3 bases: TGTGCCAGCAGCTTCGCCGGGACAGGGAATAATTCACCCCTCCACTTT. Translation: CASSFAGTGNNSPLHF.

The DNA of the CDR3 is TGCAGTGCTAGAGGGGCCTCCCGGGAGGATACCGGGGAGCTGTTTTTT. Translating it yields CSARGASREDTGELFF. The J gene is TRBJ2-2, the V gene TRBV20-1; TRBD2 matches 7 bases. The V gene's germline CDR1 is DFQATT and CDR2 SNEGSKA (reference sequence). The CDR3 length is 16 residues. The V gene end was trimmed by 1 base and the J gene end by 5 bases; junction bases not matched to a gene: 10.

This clonotype was counted only a few times. This sequence joins TRBV3-1 and TRBJ2-7; 9 bases map to TRBD2. Germline V gene lookup returns CDR1 LGHDT and CDR2 YNNKEL (reference sequence). V lost 0 bases, J lost 7 bases, and 7 bases stayed unmatched. CDR3 length: 15 residues. The CDR3 sequence is CASSQDSAGGVEQYF. As DNA, the CDR3 is TGTGCCAGCAGCCAAGATTCAGCGGGGGGCGTTGAGCAGTACTTC.

This clonotype was counted a few times. The V gene is TRBV4-3, the J gene TRBJ1-1, with TRBD1 matching 9 bases. The V gene's germline CDR1 is LGHNA and CDR2 YSLEER. With V trimmed by 3 bases and J by 1 base, 12 bases remained unmatched. The CDR3 contains 18 residues. CDR3 nucleotide sequence: TGCGCCAGCAGCCAGGCCTCCTTTCCGGGACAGGGGAACACTGAAGCTTTCTTT. This sequence encodes CASSQASFPGQGNTEAFF.

This clonotype was counted at least ten times. The genes are TRBV9 and TRBJ2-5; D is uncertain. Germline values: CDR1 SGDLS, CDR2 YYNGEE. This CDR3 region has 13 residues. V lost 3 bases, J lost 2 bases, and 8 bases lay in between. The CDR3 protein is CASSGVGQETQYF. CDR3 sequence (DNA): TGTGCCAGCAGCGGGGTGGGGCAAGAGACCCAGTACTTC.

Comment on this clonotype: A junction boundary mismatches the germline segment, possibly from a read error. The chain uses TRBV2 and TRBJ2-5; 8 bases are a match to TRBD2. This CDR3 is built from 14 residues. Per germline, CDR1 SNHLY and CDR2 FYNNEI. CDR3 in DNA: TGTGCCAGCAGTGATGGACTAGCTGGGGAGACCAAGTACTTC. Residues: CASSDGLAGETKYF. Full variable domain (missing parts from reference TRBV2 and TRBJ2-5): EPEVTQTPSHQVTQMGQEVILRCVPISNHLYFYWYRQILGQKVEFLVSFYNNEISEKSEIFDDQFSVERPDGSNFTLKIRSTKLEDSAMYFCASSDGLAGETKYFGPGTRLLVL.

Ten or more counts support this clonotype. The V gene is TRBV10-2, the J gene TRBJ1-1, with a weak D call TRBD1 (5 bases). The CDR3 has 16 amino acids. V was trimmed by 2 bases and J by 4 bases, leaving 17 bases between them. Germline V gene data show CDR1 as WSHSY and CDR2 as SAAADI. CDR3 nucleotide sequence: TGCGCCAGCAGTGAGGCGCAGGGACCGGCGACCACTGAAGCTTTCTTT. This translates into CASSEAQGPATTEAFF.

J is TRBJ1-1 and V is TRBV20-1; perhaps TRBD1 as D (6 bases). Trimming stripped 1 base from V and 2 bases from J, with 8 bases between. The germline gives CDR1 DFQATT, CDR2 SNEGSKA (reference sequence). The length of the CDR3 is 13 residues. As DNA, the CDR3 is TGCAGTGCTAGAGTGGGGGCAAACACTGAAGCTTTCTTT. Amino acids: CSARVGANTEAFF.

This chain links TRBV20-1 with TRBJ1-2; D perhaps matches TRBD1 (5 bases). Between the trimmed V and J ends, which lost 1 base and 8 bases, there was a span of 14 bases. The CDR3 covers 13 residues. CDR1 and CDR2 (germline): DFQATT, SNEGSKA (reference sequence). CDR3 protein: CSARGDAGWGYTF. CDR3 nucleotide sequence: TGCAGTGCTAGAGGGGACGCCGGGTGGGGCTACACCTTC.

This clonotype occurred a few times. V and J are TRBV4-2 and TRBJ1-1, with D possibly matching TRBD1 (5 bases). This CDR3 has 18 amino acids. V was clipped by 1 base and J by 0 bases, with 18 bases between them. Germline CDR1 is LGHNA and CDR2 is YNFKEQ. CDR3 protein: CASSQGPGEEGMNTEAFF. CDR3 nucleotides: TGTGCCAGCAGCCAAGGTCCGGGAGAAGAGGGGATGAACACTGAAGCTTTCTTT.

This clonotype was detected only a few times. V is TRBV4-1 and J is TRBJ2-2; 12 bases map to TRBD2. The CDR3 sequence is 16 residues long. Germline CDR1 and CDR2: MGHRA and YSYEKL. V lost 0 bases, J lost 5 bases, and 1 base stayed unmatched. The CDR3 reads CASSQETSGGTGELFF. Written as DNA, the CDR3 is TGCGCCAGCAGCCAAGAGACTAGCGGGGGTACCGGGGAGCTGTTTTTT.

The V gene is TRBV20-1, the J gene TRBJ2-1; TRBD2 is a possible D gene (5 bases). Germline values: CDR1 DFQATT, CDR2 SNEGSKA (reference sequence). The CDR3 spans 11 residues. V was pared by 6 bases and J by 10 bases, with 13 bases between. CDR3 DNA: TGCAGTGCCGGCCGGGGTGAAGAGCAGTTCTTC. Residues: CSAGRGEEQFF.

This clonotype has just a few counts. The chain employs TRBV6-1 and TRBJ2-1; D is uncertain. This CDR3 region has 12 residues. V was pared by 7 bases and J by 4 bases, with 8 bases between. Germline V gene data show CDR1 as MNHNS and CDR2 as SASEGT. The CDR3: CASTPRYNEQFF. In nucleotides, the CDR3 is TGTGCCAGCACCCCACGTTACAATGAGCAGTTCTTC.

The rearrangement joins TRBV4-2 to TRBJ1-1, with 7 nucleotides matching TRBD1. CDR1 and CDR2 from the germline V gene are LGHNA and YNFKEQ. The V gene end was trimmed by 0 bases and the J gene end by 3 bases; junction bases not matched to a gene: 7. The CDR3 extends over 16 amino acids. This CDR3 is CASSQENGGGHTEAFF. CDR3 nucleotide sequence: TGTGCCAGCAGCCAAGAGAACGGAGGGGGCCACACTGAAGCTTTCTTT.

This clonotype was found a few times. The chain carries TRBV12-3 or TRBV12-4 and TRBJ2-2; the match to TRBD1 covers 8 bases. The CDR3 consists of 14 residues. Trimming took 2 bases from V and 6 from J; bases not matched to a gene: 2. Here the CDR3 reads CASSLTGQAGELFF. CDR3 DNA: TGTGCCAGCAGTTTAACGGGACAGGCCGGGGAGCTGTTTTTT.

The V gene is TRBV6-5, the J gene TRBJ2-7; TRBD1 might be the D (6 bases). Between the trimmed V and J ends, which lost 6 bases and 3 bases, there was a span of 12 bases. CDR3 length: 13 residues. Per the germline V gene, CDR1 is MNHEY and CDR2 is SVGAGI. CDR3 sequence (DNA): TGTGCCAGCAGACCAGGACAGAGCTACGAGCAGTACGTC. Translated, it gives CASRPGQSYEQYV.